The 6 T cell receptor beta chains given below trace back to one sample, sequenced in a study of T cell repertoires in cytomegalovirus infection. MiXCR, applied by TCRdb to the reads, yields one record per CDR3 protein. The data contain about 130,000 distinct CDR3 sequences, 30% to 40% of them singletons. Their antigens are not known. The sequenced sample was CD8+ T cells from cultured PBMCs, obtained from culture after CMV antigen stimulation. These receptor sequences come from a human donor in good health (CMV status not recorded). Some clones in this sample may be carry-over from other donors' samples.

A few counts support this clonotype. The chain has TRBV6-1 and TRBJ1-4, with a tentative D call TRBD1 (5 bases). CDR1 and CDR2 from the germline V gene are MNHNS and SASEGT. Trimming removed 5 bases from V and 5 bases from J, with 15 bases in between. The CDR3 is made up of 15 amino acids. Written as DNA, the CDR3 is TGTGCCAGCAGTCCCCGGGACGGAAGAAATGAAAAACTGTTTTTT. This sequence encodes CASSPRDGRNEKLFF.

Many counts were recorded for this clonotype. The chain employs TRBV11-1 and TRBJ2-1; possible D gene TRBD1, 5 bases. The germline gives CDR1 SGHAT, CDR2 FQDESV (reference sequence). CDR3 length: 16 residues. V dropped 1 base and J dropped 0 bases, with 10 bases sitting between them. CDR3 in amino acids: CASSLGQPSSYNEQFF. CDR3 nucleotides: TGTGCCAGCAGCTTAGGACAGCCCAGCTCCTACAATGAGCAGTTCTTC.

The chain joins TRBV12-3 or TRBV12-4 to TRBJ2-3; 9 bases are a match to TRBD2. Trimming removed 7 bases from V and 3 bases from J; junction bases left unmatched: 8. The CDR3 spans 15 residues. CDR3 DNA: TGTGCCAGCAATGCCCGTAGCGGGGGAACAGATACGCAGTATTTT. Its protein is CASNARSGGTDTQYF.

This clonotype was observed a handful of times. The V call is TRBV11-2, the J call TRBJ2-5; D might be TRBD1 or TRBD2, each matching 5 bases. Deletions cut 0 bases from V and 5 bases from J, with 10 bases between. The CDR3 extends over 14 amino acids. From germline, CDR1 is SGHAT and CDR2 FQNNGV. CDR3 sequence reads: CASSLEGVVETQYF. CDR3 DNA: TGTGCCAGCAGCTTAGAGGGGGTTGTGGAGACCCAGTACTTC.

The chain combines TRBV11-2 with TRBJ1-1, with 9 nucleotides matching TRBD1. The CDR3 runs 16 residues. With 3 bases clipped from V and 3 bases from J, the junction kept 8 bases outside the gene matches. Germline V lookup: CDR1 SGHAT, CDR2 FQNNGV. CDR3 protein: CASSFWDRELDTEAFF. The CDR3, as DNA: TGTGCCAGCAGCTTCTGGGACAGGGAATTAGACACTGAAGCTTTCTTT. Full variable domain (outside the CDR3, taken from reference TRBV11-2 and TRBJ1-1): EAGVAQSPRYKIIEKRQSVAFWCNPISGHATLYWYQQILGQGPKLLIQFQNNGVVDDSQLPKDRFSAERLKGVDSTLKIQPAKLEDSAVYLCASSFWDRELDTEAFFGQGTRLTVV.

The chain couples TRBV2 to TRBJ2-1; 9 bases align to TRBD2. Germline V gives CDR1 SNHLY, CDR2 FYNNEI. Losses at the gene ends were 10 bases for V and 6 bases for J; bases not matched to a gene: 10. This CDR3 contains 14 residues. CDR3: CATVLAGTSNEQFF. The CDR3 DNA reads as TGTGCCACCGTACTAGCGGGTACCTCCAATGAGCAGTTCTTC.